A single TCR beta chain is shown here with its context. The antigen is undetermined. The data were obtained in a study of siplizumab effects on memory and regulatory T cells. Study-wide results and limits: Contribution to the alloresponse seemed major for naive T cells, which also seemed more diverse than memory cells. Siplizumab brought about a significant reduction in alloreactive sequences traceable to unstimulated CD4+ memory cells. In controls, around 30% of mappable alloreactive CD4+ clones were Treg-derived on average, versus approximately 70% with siplizumab.

V was pared by 3 bases and J by 3 bases, with 8 bases between. The CDR3 is 13 amino acids. Per the germline V gene, CDR1 is SGHTA and CDR2 is FQGTGA. The protocol was immunoSEQ multiplex PCR, while the TCRdb copy is restricted to in-frame clones and leaves out a portion. The repertoire holds more than 85,000 clones, 80% to 95% seen once, with approximately 1.2% in the top ten. V is TRBV7-3 and J is TRBJ1-1; no clear D gene. This TCR was sampled from a human donor in good health. Sequenced: CD4+ T cells sorted from blood. CDR3 sequence (DNA): TGTGCCAGCAGCTTCATGAGGGACACTGAAGCTTTCTTT. Encoded protein: CASSFMRDTEAFF.